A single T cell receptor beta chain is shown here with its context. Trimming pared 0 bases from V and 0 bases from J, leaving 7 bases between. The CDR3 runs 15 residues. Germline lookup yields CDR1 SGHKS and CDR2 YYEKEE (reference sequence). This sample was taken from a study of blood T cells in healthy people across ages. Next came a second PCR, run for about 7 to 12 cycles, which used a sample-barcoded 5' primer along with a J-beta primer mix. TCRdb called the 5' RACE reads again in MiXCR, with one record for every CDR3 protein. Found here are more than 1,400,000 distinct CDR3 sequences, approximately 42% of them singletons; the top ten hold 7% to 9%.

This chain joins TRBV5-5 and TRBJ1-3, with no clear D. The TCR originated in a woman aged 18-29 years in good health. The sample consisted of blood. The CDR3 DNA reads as TGTGCCAGCAGCTTGGGCCGGGGCTCTGGAAACACCATATATTTT. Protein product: CASSLGRGSGNTIYF.